This T cell receptor (beta chain) stems from a study of vaccination and CD4 T cells after COVID-19. Indicated time point: late sampling 161 to 241 days after vaccination in a few convalescent patients. Treatment given: 10-day PBMC culture with coronavirus spike peptide pools or control peptides (ViraFEST assay). Worth noting for this clonotype: The antigen is not known.

CDR1 and CDR2 from the germline V gene are LNHDA and SQIVND (reference sequence). The CDR3 is 14 amino acids. Between the trimmed V and J ends, which lost 0 bases and 0 bases, there was a span of 5 bases. Sequenced with the Oncomine TCR Beta short-read assay was DNA taken from cultured CD4+ T cells. In TCRdb, the PCR reads were re-called with MiXCR into one record per CDR3 protein. The sample has about 25,000 distinct CDR3 sequences; 28% are singletons. The rearrangement uses TRBV19 and TRBJ1-1; D not certain. This clonotype was obtained from a human donor who had recovered from COVID-19. Sequencing used CD4+ T cells from blood, cultured in vitro, obtained about 7 months after SARS-CoV-2 vaccination. The CDR3 is CASSIDRLNTEAFF. CDR3 DNA sequence: TGTGCCAGTAGTATAGACAGATTGAACACTGAAGCTTTCTTT. Combining the CDR3 with reference TRBV19 and TRBJ1-1 gives the whole variable domain DGGITQSPKYLFRKEGQNVTLSCEQNLNHDAMYWYRQDPGQGLRLIYYSQIVNDFQKGDIAEGYSVSREKKESFPLTVTSAQKNPTAFYLCASSIDRLNTEAFFGQGTRLTVV.